The source of this TCR beta chain is a study of cytomegalovirus exposure and HLA in healthy donors. Study at large: The Caucasian-associated ancestry cluster contained roughly four fifths of the approximately 400 genotyped donors. General study results and limits: Presence/absence results assume similar sequencing depth per donor, which may not hold. The authors later found HLA-associated TCR beta chains more clonally expanded than equally common others.

CDR1 and CDR2 from the germline V gene are SQVTM and ANQGSEA. CDR3 length equals 15 residues. V shed 4 bases and J 0 bases; nucleotides not matched to a gene: 6. As for this clone: What it binds is unknown.

Amplification used 60 Vbeta primers and 13 Jbeta primers. Here immunoSEQ multiplex PCR was the method, and the copy in TCRdb shows in-frame clones only, minus some. The sample lists 120,000 or so clones; over 65% were seen once. The chain combines TRBV29-1 with TRBJ2-3; 8 nucleotides agree with TRBD2. The clonotype comes from a young man in good health and CMV-seronegative. The material sequenced was PBMCs. The chain's CDR3 is CSVAPSGRSTDTQYF. CDR3 DNA sequence: TGCAGCGTTGCCCCTAGCGGGCGGAGCACAGATACGCAGTATTTT.